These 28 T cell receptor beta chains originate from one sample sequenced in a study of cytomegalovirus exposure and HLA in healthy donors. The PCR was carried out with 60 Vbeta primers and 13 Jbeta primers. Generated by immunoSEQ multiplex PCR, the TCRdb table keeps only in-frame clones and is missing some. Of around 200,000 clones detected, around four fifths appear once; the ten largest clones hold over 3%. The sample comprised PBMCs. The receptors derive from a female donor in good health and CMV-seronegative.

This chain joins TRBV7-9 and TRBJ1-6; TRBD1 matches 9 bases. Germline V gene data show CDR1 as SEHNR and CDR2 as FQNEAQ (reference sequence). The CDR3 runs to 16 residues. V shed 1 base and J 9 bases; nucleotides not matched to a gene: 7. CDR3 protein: CASSLGGTGIGSPLHF. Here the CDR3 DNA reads TGTGCCAGCAGCTTAGGAGGGACAGGGATTGGTTCACCCCTCCACTTT.

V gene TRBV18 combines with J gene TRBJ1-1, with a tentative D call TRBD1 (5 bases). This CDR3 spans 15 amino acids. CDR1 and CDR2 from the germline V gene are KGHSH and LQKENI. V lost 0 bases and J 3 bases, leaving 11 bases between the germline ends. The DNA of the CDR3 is TGTGCCAGCTCACCACCGGAGGGGCGCGACACTGAAGCTTTCTTT. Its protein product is CASSPPEGRDTEAFF.

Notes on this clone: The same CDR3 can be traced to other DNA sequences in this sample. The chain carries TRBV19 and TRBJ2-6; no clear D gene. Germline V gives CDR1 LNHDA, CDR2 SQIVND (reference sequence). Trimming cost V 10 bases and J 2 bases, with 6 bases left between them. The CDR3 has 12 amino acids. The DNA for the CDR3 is TGTGCCACTAACCCTGGGGCCAACGTCCTGACTTTC. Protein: CATNPGANVLTF.

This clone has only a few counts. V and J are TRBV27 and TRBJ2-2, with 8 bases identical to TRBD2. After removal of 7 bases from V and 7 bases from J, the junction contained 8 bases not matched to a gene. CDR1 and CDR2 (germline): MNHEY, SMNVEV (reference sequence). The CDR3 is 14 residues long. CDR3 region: CASKDGRGVGELFF. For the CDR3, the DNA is TGTGCCAGCAAAGACGGGAGGGGGGTCGGGGAGCTGTTTTTT.

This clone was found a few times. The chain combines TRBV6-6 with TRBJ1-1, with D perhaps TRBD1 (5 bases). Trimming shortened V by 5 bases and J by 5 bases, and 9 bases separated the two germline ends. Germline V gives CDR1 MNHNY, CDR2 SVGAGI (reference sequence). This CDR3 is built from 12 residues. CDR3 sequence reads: CASSLRQTEAFF. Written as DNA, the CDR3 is TGTGCCAGCAGTCTTCGACAGACTGAAGCTTTCTTT.

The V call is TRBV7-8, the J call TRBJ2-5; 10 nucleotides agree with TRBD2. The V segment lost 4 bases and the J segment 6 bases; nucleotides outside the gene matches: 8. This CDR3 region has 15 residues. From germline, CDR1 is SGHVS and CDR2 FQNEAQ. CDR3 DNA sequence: TGTGCCAGCAGCTCCAGCGGGAGGGCCGTAAAGACCCAGTACTTC. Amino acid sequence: CASSSSGRAVKTQYF.

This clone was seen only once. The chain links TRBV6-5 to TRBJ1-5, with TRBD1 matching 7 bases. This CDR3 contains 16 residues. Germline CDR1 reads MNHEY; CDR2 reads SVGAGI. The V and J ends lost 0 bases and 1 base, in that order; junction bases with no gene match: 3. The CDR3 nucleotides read TGTGCCAGCAGTTACTCGACAGGGAGGAGCAATCAGCCCCAGCATTTT. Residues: CASSYSTGRSNQPQHF.

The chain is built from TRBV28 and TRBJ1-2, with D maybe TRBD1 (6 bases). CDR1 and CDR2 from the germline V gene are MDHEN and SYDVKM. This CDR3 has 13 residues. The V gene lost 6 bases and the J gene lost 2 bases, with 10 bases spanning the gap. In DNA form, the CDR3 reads TGTGCCAGCAGCTCGGGACACAACTATGGCTACACCTTC. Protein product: CASSSGHNYGYTF.

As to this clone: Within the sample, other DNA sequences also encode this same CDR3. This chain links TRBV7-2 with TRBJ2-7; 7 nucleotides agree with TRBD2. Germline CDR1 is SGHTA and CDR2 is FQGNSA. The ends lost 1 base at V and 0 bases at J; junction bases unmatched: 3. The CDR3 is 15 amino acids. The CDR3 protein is CASSLGGGSSYEQYF. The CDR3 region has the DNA TGTGCCAGCAGCTTAGGCGGCGGGAGCTCCTACGAGCAGTACTTC.

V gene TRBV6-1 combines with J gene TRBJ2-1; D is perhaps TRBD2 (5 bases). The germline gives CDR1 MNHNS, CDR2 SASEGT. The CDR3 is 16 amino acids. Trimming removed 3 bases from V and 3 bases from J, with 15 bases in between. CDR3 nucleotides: TGTGCCAGCAGTGATCCTTCGCGGCGGGTCTACAATGAGCAGTTCTTC. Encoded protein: CASSDPSRRVYNEQFF.

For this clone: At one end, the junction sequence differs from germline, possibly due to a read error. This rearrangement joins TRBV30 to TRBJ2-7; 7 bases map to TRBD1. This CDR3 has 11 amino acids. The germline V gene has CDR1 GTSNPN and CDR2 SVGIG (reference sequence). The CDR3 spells CAWSVRTGTRF. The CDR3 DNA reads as TGTGCCTGGAGCGTGCGGACAGGTACGAGGTTC.

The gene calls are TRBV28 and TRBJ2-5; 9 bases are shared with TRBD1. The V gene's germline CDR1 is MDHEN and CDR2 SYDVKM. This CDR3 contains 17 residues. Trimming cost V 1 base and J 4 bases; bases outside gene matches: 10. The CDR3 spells CASSLSGQGSFAETQYF. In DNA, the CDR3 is TGTGCCAGCAGTTTATCCGGACAGGGGAGTTTCGCAGAGACCCAGTACTTC.

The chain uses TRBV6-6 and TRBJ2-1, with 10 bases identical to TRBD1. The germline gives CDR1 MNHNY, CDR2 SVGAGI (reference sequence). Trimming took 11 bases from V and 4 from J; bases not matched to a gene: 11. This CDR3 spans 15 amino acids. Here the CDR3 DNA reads TGTGCCGGCAATCTGAGGACAGGGGGGTACAATGAGCAGTTCTTC. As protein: CAGNLRTGGYNEQFF.

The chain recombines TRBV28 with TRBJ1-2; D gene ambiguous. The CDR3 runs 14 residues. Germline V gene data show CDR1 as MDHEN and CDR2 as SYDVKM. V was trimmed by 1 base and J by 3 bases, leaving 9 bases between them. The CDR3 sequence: CASSLLAEYYGYTF. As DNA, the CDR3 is TGTGCCAGCAGTTTATTGGCGGAGTACTATGGCTACACCTTC.

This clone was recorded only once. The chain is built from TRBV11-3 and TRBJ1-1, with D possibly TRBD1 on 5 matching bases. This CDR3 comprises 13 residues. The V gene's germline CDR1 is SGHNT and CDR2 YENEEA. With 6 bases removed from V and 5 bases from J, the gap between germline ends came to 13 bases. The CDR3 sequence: CASSRGVETEAFF. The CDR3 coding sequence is TGTGCCAGCAGTCGGGGGGTTGAAACTGAAGCTTTCTTT. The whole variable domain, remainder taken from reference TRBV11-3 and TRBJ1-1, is EAGVVQSPRYKIIEKKQPVAFWCNPISGHNTLYWYLQNLGQGPELLIRYENEEAVDDSQLPKDRFSAERLKGVDSTLKIQPAELGDSAVYLCASSRGVETEAFFGQGTRLTVV.

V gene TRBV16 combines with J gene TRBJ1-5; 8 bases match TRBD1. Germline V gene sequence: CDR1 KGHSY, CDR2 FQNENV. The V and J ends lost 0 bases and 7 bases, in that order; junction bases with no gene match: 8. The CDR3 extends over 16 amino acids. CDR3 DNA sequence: TGTGCCAGCAGCCAATCCGTGGACAGGGAGGGCCAGCCCCAGCATTTT. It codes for CASSQSVDREGQPQHF.

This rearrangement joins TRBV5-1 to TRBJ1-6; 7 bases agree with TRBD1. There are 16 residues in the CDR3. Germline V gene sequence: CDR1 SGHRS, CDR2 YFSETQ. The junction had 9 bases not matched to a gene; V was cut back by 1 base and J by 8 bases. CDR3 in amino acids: CASSLRARGSDSPLHF. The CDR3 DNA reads TGCGCCAGCAGCTTGAGGGCCAGGGGGTCCGATTCACCCCTCCACTTT.

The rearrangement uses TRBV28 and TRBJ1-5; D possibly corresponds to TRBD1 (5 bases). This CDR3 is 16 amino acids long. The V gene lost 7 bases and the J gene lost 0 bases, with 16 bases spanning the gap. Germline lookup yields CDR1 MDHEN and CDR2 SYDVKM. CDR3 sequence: CASITRQLYSNQPQHF. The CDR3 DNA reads TGTGCCAGCATCACCCGACAGCTCTATAGCAATCAGCCCCAGCATTTT.

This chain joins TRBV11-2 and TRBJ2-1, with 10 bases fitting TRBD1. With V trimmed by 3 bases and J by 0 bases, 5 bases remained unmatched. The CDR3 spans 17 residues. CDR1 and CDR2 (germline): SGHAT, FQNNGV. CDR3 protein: CASSLGTGVRSYNEQFF. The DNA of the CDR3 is TGTGCCAGCAGCTTGGGGACAGGGGTCCGCTCCTACAATGAGCAGTTCTTC. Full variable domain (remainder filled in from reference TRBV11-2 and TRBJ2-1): EAGVAQSPRYKIIEKRQSVAFWCNPISGHATLYWYQQILGQGPKLLIQFQNNGVVDDSQLPKDRFSAERLKGVDSTLKIQPAKLEDSAVYLCASSLGTGVRSYNEQFFGPGTRLTVL.

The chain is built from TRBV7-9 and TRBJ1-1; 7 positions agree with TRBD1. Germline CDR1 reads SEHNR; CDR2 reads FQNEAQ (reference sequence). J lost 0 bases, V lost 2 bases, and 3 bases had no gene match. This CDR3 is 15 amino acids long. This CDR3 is CASSLRGLMNTEAFF. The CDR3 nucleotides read TGTGCCAGCAGCTTAAGGGGGCTGATGAACACTGAAGCTTTCTTT.

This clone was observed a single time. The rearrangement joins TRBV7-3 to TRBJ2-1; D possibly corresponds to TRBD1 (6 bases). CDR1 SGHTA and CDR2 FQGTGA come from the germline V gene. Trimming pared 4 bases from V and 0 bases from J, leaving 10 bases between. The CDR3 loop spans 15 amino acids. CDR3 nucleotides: TGTGCCAGCAGCTCTGGACAGAGCTCCTACAATGAGCAGTTCTTC. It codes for CASSSGQSSYNEQFF.

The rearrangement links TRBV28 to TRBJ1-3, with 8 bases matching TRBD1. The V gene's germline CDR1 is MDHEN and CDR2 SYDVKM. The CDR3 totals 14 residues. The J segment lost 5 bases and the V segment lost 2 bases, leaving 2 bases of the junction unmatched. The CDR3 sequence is CASSLRQGRNTIYF. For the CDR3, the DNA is TGTGCCAGCAGTTTAAGACAGGGGAGAAACACCATATATTTT.

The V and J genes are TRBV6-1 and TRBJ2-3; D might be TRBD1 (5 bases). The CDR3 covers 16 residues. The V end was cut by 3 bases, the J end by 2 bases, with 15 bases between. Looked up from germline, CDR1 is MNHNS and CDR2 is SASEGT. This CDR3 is CASSDTDTSLTDTQYF. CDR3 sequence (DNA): TGTGCCAGCAGTGACACGGACACATCCCTCACAGATACGCAGTATTTT.

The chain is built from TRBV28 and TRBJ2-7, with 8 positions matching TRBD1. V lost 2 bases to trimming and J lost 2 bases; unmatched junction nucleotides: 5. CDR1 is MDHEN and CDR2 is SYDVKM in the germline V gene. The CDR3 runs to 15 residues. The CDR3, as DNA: TGTGCCAGCAGTTTACGGGACAGGTTGACCTACGAGCAGTACTTC. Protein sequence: CASSLRDRLTYEQYF.

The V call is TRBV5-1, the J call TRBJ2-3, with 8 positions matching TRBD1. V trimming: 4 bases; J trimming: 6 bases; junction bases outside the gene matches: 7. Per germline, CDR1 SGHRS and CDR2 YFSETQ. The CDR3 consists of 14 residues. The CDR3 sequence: CASSPGTGADTQYF. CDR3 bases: TGCGCCAGCAGCCCGGGGACAGGCGCGGATACGCAGTATTTT.

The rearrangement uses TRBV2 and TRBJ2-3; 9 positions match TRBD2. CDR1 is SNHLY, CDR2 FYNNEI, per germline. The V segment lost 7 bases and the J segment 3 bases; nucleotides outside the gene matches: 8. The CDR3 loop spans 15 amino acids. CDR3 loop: CASTGRGGLTDTQYF. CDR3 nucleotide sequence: TGTGCCAGCACGGGGCGGGGGGGCCTGACAGATACGCAGTATTTT. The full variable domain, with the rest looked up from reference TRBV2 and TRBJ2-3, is EPEVTQTPSHQVTQMGQEVILRCVPISNHLYFYWYRQILGQKVEFLVSFYNNEISEKSEIFDDQFSVERPDGSNFTLKIRSTKLEDSAMYFCASTGRGGLTDTQYFGPGTRLTVL.

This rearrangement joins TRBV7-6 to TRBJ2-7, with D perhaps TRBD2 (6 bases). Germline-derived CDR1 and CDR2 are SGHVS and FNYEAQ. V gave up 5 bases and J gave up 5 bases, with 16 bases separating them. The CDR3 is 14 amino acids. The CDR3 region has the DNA TGTGCCAGCAGCCCCAGGCGGGGAGGTAACGAGCAGTACTTC. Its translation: CASSPRRGGNEQYF.

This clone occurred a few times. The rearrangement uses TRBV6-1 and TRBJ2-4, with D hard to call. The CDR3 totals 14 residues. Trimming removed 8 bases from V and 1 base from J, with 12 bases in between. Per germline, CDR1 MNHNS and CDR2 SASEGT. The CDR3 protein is CASEPVRAKNIQYF. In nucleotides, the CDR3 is TGTGCCAGCGAGCCTGTCCGGGCCAAAAACATTCAGTACTTC.